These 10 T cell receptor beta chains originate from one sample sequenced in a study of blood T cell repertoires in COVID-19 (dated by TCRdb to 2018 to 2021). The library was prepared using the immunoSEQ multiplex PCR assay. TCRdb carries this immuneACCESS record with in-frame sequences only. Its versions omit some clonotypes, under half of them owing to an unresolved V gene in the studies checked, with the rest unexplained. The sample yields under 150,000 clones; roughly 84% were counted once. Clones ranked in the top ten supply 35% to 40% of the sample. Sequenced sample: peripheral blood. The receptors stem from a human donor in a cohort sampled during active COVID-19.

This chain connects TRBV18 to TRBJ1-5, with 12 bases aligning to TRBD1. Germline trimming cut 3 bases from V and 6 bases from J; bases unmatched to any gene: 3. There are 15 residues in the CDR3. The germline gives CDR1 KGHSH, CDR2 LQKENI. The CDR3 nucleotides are TGTGCCAGCTCACCGGGACAGGGGGCGAGTCAGCCCCAGCATTTT. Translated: CASSPGQGASQPQHF. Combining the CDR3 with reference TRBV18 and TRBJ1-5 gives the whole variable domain NAGVMQNPRHLVRRRGQEARLRCSPMKGHSHVYWYRQLPEEGLKFMVYLQKENIIDESGMPKERFSAEFPKEGPSILRIQQVVRGDSAAYFCASSPGQGASQPQHFGDGTRLSIL.

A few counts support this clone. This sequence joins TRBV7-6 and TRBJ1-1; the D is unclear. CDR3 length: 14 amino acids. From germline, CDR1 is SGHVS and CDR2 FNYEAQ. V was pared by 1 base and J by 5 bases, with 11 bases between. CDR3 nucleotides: TGTGCCAGCAGCTTAGGGAGGGTAGGGACTGAAGCTTTCTTT. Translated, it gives CASSLGRVGTEAFF.

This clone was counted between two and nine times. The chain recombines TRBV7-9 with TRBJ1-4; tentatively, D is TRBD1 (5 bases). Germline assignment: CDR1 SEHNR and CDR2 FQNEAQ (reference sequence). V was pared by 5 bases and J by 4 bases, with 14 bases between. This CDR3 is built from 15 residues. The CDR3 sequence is CASSPGGGNNEKLFF. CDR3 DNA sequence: TGTGCCAGCAGCCCAGGCGGGGGGAATAATGAAAAACTGTTTTTT.

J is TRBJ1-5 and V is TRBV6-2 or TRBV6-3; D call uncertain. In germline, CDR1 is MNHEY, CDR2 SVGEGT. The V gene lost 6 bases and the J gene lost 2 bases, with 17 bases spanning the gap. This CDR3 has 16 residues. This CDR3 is CASSPLPQLGNQPQHF. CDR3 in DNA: TGTGCCAGCAGCCCGTTACCACAGCTCGGCAATCAGCCCCAGCATTTT.

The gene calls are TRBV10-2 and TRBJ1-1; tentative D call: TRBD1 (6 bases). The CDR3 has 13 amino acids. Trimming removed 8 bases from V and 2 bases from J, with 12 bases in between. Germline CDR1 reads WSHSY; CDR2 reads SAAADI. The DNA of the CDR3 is TGCGCCAGCGGCAGGACAGACAACACTGAAGCTTTCTTT. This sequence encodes CASGRTDNTEAFF.

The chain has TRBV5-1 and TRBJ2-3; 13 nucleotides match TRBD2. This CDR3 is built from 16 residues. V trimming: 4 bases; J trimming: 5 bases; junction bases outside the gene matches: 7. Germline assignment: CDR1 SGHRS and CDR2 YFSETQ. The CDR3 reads CASSAGTSGEGDTQYF. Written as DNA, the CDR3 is TGCGCCAGCAGCGCAGGGACTAGCGGGGAAGGAGATACGCAGTATTTT.

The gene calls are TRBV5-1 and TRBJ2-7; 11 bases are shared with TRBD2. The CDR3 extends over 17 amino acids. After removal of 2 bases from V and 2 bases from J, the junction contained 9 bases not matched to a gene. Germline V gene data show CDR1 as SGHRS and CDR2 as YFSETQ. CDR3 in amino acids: CASSFGLAGGYPYEQYF. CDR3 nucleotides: TGCGCCAGCAGCTTCGGCCTAGCGGGGGGTTACCCCTACGAGCAGTACTTC. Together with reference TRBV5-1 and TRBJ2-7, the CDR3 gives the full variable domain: KAGVTQTPRYLIKTRGQQVTLSCSPISGHRSVSWYQQTPGQGLQFLFEYFSETQRNKGNFPGRFSGRQFSNSRSEMNVSTLELGDSALYLCASSFGLAGGYPYEQYFGPGTRLTVT.

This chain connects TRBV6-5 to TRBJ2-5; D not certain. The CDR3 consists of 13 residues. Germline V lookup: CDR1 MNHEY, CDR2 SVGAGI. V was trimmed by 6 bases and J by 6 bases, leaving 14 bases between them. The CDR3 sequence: CASSADSPQTQYF. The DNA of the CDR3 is TGTGCCAGCAGCGCCGACTCCCCTCAGACCCAGTACTTC.

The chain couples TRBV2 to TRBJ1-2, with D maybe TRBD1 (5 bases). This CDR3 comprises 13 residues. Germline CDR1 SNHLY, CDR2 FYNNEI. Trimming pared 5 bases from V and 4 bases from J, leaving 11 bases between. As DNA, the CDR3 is TGTGCCAGCAGTAAAGAGGACACCTATGGCTACACCTTC. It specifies CASSKEDTYGYTF. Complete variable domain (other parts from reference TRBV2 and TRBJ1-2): EPEVTQTPSHQVTQMGQEVILRCVPISNHLYFYWYRQILGQKVEFLVSFYNNEISEKSEIFDDQFSVERPDGSNFTLKIRSTKLEDSAMYFCASSKEDTYGYTFGSGTRLTVV.

DNA for the CDR3: TGTGCCAGCAGCCATGACGGGCGGGGGAACACTGAAGCTTTCTTT. It yields the protein CASSHDGRGNTEAFF. This chain joins TRBV9 and TRBJ1-1; unclear D gene. This CDR3 spans 15 amino acids. Germline CDR1 SGDLS, CDR2 YYNGEE. The V end was cut by 4 bases, the J end by 1 base, with 14 bases between.